The 8 T cell receptor beta chains given below trace back to one sample, sequenced in a study of blood T cells in healthy people across ages. Primers used in a second PCR of about 7 to 12 cycles were a sample-barcoded 5' primer and a J-beta primer mix. A single record per CDR3 protein comes from TCRdb applying MiXCR to the 5' RACE reads. Of approximately 1.5 million distinct CDR3 sequences listed, roughly 32% are singletons. Sequencing used blood. Source of these receptors: a woman aged 25-40 years in good health.

Details on this clonotype: One junction end does not reproduce the germline sequence, and a read error may be involved. J is TRBJ2-5 and V is TRBV20-1, with 12 bases identical to TRBD2. The germline gives CDR1 DFQATT, CDR2 SNEGSKA (reference sequence). The CDR3 consists of 14 residues. The CDR3, as DNA: TGCAGTGCTAGACATCTAGCGGGGGGGGAGACCGAGTACTTC. It encodes CSARHLAGGETEYF.

This clonotype showed up many times. The chain links TRBV12-3 or TRBV12-4 to TRBJ2-2, with 8 bases aligning to TRBD2. CDR3 length equals 14 residues. V lost 6 bases to trimming and J lost 4 bases; unmatched junction nucleotides: 4. CDR3 residues: CASSLGGATGELFF. The CDR3 DNA sequence: TGTGCCAGCAGCCTCGGGGGGGCCACCGGGGAGCTGTTTTTT.

This rearrangement joins TRBV4-2 to TRBJ2-1; D might be TRBD2 (6 bases). The CDR3 extends over 15 amino acids. CDR1 and CDR2 (germline): LGHNA, YNFKEQ. V was cut by 1 base and J by 8 bases, with 15 bases left in between. This CDR3 reads CASSQGARGGHEQFF. CDR3 DNA sequence: TGTGCCAGCAGCCAAGGGGCACGGGGAGGCCATGAGCAGTTCTTC.

In this sample, this clonotype turned up once. The genes are TRBV21-1 and TRBJ2-7; no check of the table's D call, TRBD1, against the DNA was made. TRBV21-1 is assigned pseudogene status. CDR3 length: 19 residues. CDR3 in DNA: TGTGCCAGCCAAAACCTCTCTACGGGGGGGGCTCACTGCTCCTACGAGCAGTACTTC. Translated: CASQNLSTGGAHCSYEQYF.

The chain joins TRBV29-1 to TRBJ2-7; weak D call: TRBD1 (5 bases). CDR3 length: 10 amino acids. Germline V gene sequence: CDR1 SQVTM, CDR2 ANQGSEA. The V and J ends lost 7 bases and 8 bases respectively, with 12 bases between them. The CDR3 here is CSGITGKQYF. The CDR3 DNA follows: TGCAGCGGCATAACAGGAAAGCAGTACTTC.

The chain recombines TRBV20-1 with TRBJ2-1, with 9 bases lining up with TRBD1. The CDR3 sequence is 15 residues long. Germline lookup yields CDR1 DFQATT and CDR2 SNEGSKA (reference sequence). The trim removed 5 bases at V and 4 bases at J, leaving 9 bases unmatched. CDR3 sequence (DNA): TGCAGTGCTGCCCCCGGGACAGGGCTTTACAATGAGCAGTTCTTC. Protein sequence: CSAAPGTGLYNEQFF.

There are many counts of this clonotype. The junction does not match germline at one end; this may be a read error. V and J are TRBV5-1 and TRBJ2-5; possible D gene TRBD1, 6 bases. CDR1 and CDR2 from the germline V gene are SGHRS and YFSETQ. The CDR3 is 12 amino acids. This chain's CDR3 is CASSSGEETQYF. CDR3 nucleotide sequence: TGTGCCAGCAGCTCAGGGGAAGAGACCCAGTACTTC.

The V gene is TRBV19, the J gene TRBJ1-2; D gene ambiguous. Germline CDR1 LNHDA, CDR2 SQIVND (reference sequence). This CDR3 is built from 12 residues. V lost 9 bases to trimming and J lost 8 bases, with 16 bases between them. This CDR3 is CASSTRADGYTF. The CDR3 region has the DNA TGTGCCAGCTCCACGAGGGCAGACGGCTACACCTTC.